The clone carrying this T cell receptor beta chain was found a few times. Its specificity is unknown. The data were taken from a study of beta chain features in type 1 diabetes. Expressed TCRB transcripts were sequenced because the entire RNA isolate underwent reverse transcription. Generated by immunoSEQ multiplex PCR, the TCRdb table keeps only in-frame clones and is missing some. The sample has roughly 230,000 clones, roughly 10% seen once. CDR3 length: 15 amino acids. The J segment lost 3 bases and the V segment lost 2 bases, leaving 5 bases of the junction unmatched. CDR1 and CDR2 from the germline V gene are MNHEY and SVGAGI. Study-level findings and limits: Moderate yet significant TCRB CDR3 shortening was seen in Type 1 diabetes patients in all four CD4+ subsets.

Sequenced: naive CD4+ T cells from blood. This chain links TRBV6-5 with TRBJ2-5; 8 bases agree with TRBD2. This TCR came from a man aged 25 to 40 with type 1 diabetes. CDR3 coding DNA: TGTGCCAGCAGTTACGCTGCGGGGGGCAAAGAGACCCAGTACTTC. Translation gives CASSYAAGGKETQYF.